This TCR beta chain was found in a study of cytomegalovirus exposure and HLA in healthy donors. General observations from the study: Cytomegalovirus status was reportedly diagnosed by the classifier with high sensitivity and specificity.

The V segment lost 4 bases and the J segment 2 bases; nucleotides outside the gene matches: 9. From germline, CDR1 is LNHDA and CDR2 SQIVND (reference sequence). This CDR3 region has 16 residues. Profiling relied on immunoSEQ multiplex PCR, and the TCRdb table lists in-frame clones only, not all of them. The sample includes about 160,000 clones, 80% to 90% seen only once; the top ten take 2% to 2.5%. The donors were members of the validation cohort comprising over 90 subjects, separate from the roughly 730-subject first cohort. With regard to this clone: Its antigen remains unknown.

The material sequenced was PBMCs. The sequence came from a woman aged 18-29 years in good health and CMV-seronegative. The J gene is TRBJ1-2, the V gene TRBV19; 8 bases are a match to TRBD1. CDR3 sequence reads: CASSTYRTGPNYGYTF. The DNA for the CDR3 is TGTGCCAGTAGTACCTATAGGACAGGGCCGAACTATGGCTACACCTTC.